This TCR beta chain was documented in a study of Ad26.COV2.S vaccination and SARS-CoV-2 variants. At the level of the study: Intramuscular Ad26.COV2.S doses were given once or twice, 56 days apart. Study-wide results and caveats: Vaccine recipients and placebo recipients showed similar non-spike TCR breadth. Breadth, reportedly substantial, characterized the spike-specific CD8+ and CD4+ T cell responses after vaccination. The study found higher spike-specific TCR breadth in vaccine than placebo recipients.

Libraries were prepared by immunoSEQ multiplex PCR; TCRdb keeps only in-frame clonotypes and omits some of them. The data contain hundreds of thousands of clones, 85% of them seen just once; the ten biggest clones take up about 3.3%. Treatment described: some 19 received Ad26.COV2.S at low or high dose, single or two shots; about 5 received placebo; per-sample allocation not given. Samples were taken on day 63 after the first vaccine or placebo injection. This clone was seen only a few times. Its antigen remains unidentified. Sequenced here: peripheral blood, sampled in a trial of Ad26.COV2.S vaccine versus placebo. This clonotype originated in a person between 18 and 65 years old who received the Ad26.COV2.S COVID-19 vaccine or a placebo.

The chain's CDR3 is CASIFRDSSYNEQFF. DNA of the CDR3: TGCGCCAGCATCTTCCGGGACTCCTCCTACAATGAGCAGTTCTTC. The chain uses TRBV10-2 and TRBJ2-1; tentatively, D is TRBD2 (6 bases). The CDR3 runs to 15 residues. Trimming took 7 bases from V and 0 from J, leaving 13 bases between them. The germline V gene encodes CDR1 WSHSY and CDR2 SAAADI.